This TCR beta chain was obtained from a study of cytomegalovirus exposure and HLA in healthy donors. Overall study findings and caveats: The study labeled 164 TCR beta chains cytomegalovirus-associated. Solely CMV serostatus was available to characterize immune exposure. Reports indicated that the classifier achieved high specificity and sensitivity in diagnosing cytomegalovirus status.

13 Jbeta primers and 60 Vbeta primers were used for the PCR. The repertoire was sequenced with immunoSEQ multiplex PCR; TCRdb's copy has only in-frame clones and lacks some. In the table there are some 87,000 clones, under 80% of which are singletons. As concerns this clone: What it binds is not known.

The source is a man aged 18 to 30 in good health and CMV-seropositive. The sequenced sample consisted of PBMCs.

The DNA of the CDR3 is TGTGCCATCTCGGGACACACCTACGAGCAGTACTTC. Translation gives CAISGHTYEQYF. The V gene is TRBV10-3, the J gene TRBJ2-7, with a weak D call TRBD1 (6 bases). Germline CDR1 ENHRY, CDR2 SYGVKD. Between the trimmed V and J ends, which lost 8 bases and 2 bases, there was a span of 10 bases. CDR3 length equals 12 residues.